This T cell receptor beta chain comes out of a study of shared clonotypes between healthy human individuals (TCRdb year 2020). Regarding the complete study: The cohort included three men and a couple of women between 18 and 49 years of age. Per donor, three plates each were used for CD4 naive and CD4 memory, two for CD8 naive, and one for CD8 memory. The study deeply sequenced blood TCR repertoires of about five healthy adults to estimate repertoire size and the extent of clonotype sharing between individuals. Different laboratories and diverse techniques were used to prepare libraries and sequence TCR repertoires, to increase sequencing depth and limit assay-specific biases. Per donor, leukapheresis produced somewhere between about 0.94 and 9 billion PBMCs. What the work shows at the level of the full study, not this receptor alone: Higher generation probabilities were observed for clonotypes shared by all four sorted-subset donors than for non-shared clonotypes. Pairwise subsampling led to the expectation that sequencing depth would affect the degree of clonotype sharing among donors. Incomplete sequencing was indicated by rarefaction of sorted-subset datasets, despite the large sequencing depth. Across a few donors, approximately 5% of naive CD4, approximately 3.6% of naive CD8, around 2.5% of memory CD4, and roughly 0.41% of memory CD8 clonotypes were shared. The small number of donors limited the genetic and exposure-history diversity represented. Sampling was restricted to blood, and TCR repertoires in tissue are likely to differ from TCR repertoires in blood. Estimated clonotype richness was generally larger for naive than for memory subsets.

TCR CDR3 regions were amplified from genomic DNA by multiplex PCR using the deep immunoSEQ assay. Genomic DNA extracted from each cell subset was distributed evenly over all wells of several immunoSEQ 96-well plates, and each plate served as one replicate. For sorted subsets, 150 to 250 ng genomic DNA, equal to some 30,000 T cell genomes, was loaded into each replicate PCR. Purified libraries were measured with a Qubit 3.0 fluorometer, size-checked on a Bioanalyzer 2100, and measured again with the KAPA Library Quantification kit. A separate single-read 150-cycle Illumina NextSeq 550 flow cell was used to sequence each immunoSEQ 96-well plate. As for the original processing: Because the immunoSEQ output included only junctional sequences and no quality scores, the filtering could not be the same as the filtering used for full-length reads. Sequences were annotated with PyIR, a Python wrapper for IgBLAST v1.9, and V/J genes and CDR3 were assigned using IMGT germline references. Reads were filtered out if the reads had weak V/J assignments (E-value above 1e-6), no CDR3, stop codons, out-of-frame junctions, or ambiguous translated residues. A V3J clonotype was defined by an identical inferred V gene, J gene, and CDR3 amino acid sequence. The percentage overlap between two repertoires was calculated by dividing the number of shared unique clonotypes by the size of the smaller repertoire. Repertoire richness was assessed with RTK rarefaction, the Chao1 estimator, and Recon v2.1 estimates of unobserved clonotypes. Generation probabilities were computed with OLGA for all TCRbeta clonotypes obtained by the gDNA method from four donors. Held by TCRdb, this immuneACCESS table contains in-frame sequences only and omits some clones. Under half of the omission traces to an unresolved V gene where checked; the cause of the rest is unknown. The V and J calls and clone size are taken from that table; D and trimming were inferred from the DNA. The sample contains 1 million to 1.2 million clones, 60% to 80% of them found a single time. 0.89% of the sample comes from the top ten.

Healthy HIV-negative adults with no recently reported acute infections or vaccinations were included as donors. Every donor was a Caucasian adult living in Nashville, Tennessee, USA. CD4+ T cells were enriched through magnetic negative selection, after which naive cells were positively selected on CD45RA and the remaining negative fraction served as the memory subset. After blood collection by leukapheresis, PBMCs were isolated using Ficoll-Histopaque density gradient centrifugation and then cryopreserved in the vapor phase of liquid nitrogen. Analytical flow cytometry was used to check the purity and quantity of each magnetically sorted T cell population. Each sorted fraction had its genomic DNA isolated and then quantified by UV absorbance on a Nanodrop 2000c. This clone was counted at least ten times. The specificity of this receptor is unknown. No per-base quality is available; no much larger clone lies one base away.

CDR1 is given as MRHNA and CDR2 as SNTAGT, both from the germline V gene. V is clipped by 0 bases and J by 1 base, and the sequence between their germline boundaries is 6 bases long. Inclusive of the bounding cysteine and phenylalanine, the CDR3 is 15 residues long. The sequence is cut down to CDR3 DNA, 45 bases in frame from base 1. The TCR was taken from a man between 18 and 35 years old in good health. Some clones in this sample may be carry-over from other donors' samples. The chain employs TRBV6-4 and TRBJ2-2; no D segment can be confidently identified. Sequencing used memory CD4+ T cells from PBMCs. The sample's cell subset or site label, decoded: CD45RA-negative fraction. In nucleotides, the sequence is TGTGCCAGCAGTGACTCGGCAGTGAACACCGGGGAGCTGTTTTTT. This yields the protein CASSDSAVNTGELFF.